The 14 T cell receptor beta chains given below trace back to one sample, sequenced in a study of identifying expanded T cells in peripheral blood. TCRdb's table, derived via immunoSEQ multiplex PCR, lists solely in-frame clones and lacks some. Of approximately 130,000 clones listed, around nine tenths were seen once; the top ten hold about 8%. Input material: blood. These receptor sequences come from a person aged 18-70 years in good health.

The V gene is TRBV6-5, the J gene TRBJ1-1; TRBD1 matches at 9 bases. Unmatched junction bases numbered 11, after V lost 4 bases and J lost 5 bases. This CDR3 is built from 16 residues. Germline-derived CDR1 and CDR2 are MNHEY and SVGAGI. The CDR3 nucleotides read TGTGCCAGCAGTTCCGGGACAGGGTCCCTTCGAACTGAAGCTTTCTTT. As protein: CASSSGTGSLRTEAFF.

The J gene is TRBJ1-2, the V gene TRBV29-1; D is possibly TRBD1 (5 bases). This CDR3 is built from 13 residues. Trimming stripped 6 bases from V and 4 bases from J, with 15 bases between. Germline V gene sequence: CDR1 SQVTM, CDR2 ANQGSEA. CDR3 coding DNA: TGCAGCGTCCCTGGGGCATCCGGCTATGGCTACACCTTC. Encoded protein: CSVPGASGYGYTF.

DNA for the CDR3: TGTGCCAGCAGTTCCCCCCCAGGGGGGTCGGGTGCCGGGGAGCTGTTTTTT. Encoded protein: CASSSPPGGSGAGELFF. V is TRBV28 and J is TRBJ2-2, with a tentative D call TRBD1 (7 bases). This CDR3 region has 17 residues. Germline CDR1 and CDR2: MDHEN and SYDVKM. Trimming shortened V by 4 bases and J by 6 bases, and 21 bases separated the two germline ends.

The chain joins TRBV4-3 to TRBJ2-3; D call uncertain. This CDR3 is 13 amino acids long. Trimming pared 4 bases from V and 7 bases from J, leaving 12 bases between. Germline V lookup: CDR1 LGHNA, CDR2 YSLEER. The CDR3 sequence: CASSPVGRNTQYF. As DNA, the CDR3 is TGCGCCAGCAGCCCCGTCGGACGGAATACGCAGTATTTT.

The rearrangement joins TRBV7-7 to TRBJ2-3, with 7 bases matching TRBD1. The length of the CDR3 is 15 residues. CDR1 and CDR2 from the germline V gene are SSHAT and FNYEAQ (reference sequence). V was pared by 1 base and J by 5 bases, with 6 bases of the junction left unmatched. CDR3 nucleotides: TGTGCCAGCAGCTTAGGACAGGGATCATTAGATACGCAGTATTTT. Encoded protein: CASSLGQGSLDTQYF.

This rearrangement joins TRBV4-2 to TRBJ2-7; no definite D call. Germline values: CDR1 LGHNA, CDR2 YNFKEQ. The CDR3 has 16 residues. V was clipped by 0 bases and J by 0 bases, with 12 bases between them. CDR3 amino acids: CASSQDLVTSSYEQYF. The CDR3 DNA reads TGTGCCAGCAGCCAAGATCTCGTCACTTCCTCCTACGAGCAGTACTTC.

The chain is built from TRBV4-3 and TRBJ1-1, with unresolved D. The V end was cut by 3 bases, the J end by 0 bases, with 14 bases between. Germline lookup yields CDR1 LGHNA and CDR2 YSLEER. The CDR3 runs to 16 residues. CDR3 protein: CASSQEPTALNTEAFF. CDR3 in DNA: TGCGCCAGCAGCCAGGAACCGACGGCCCTGAACACTGAAGCTTTCTTT.

This chain joins TRBV7-2 and TRBJ2-7; D is undetermined. Trimming removed 5 bases from V and 3 bases from J, with 11 bases in between. This CDR3 spans 13 amino acids. Germline-derived CDR1 and CDR2 are SGHTA and FQGNSA. This chain's CDR3 is CASSNSPSYEQYF. The CDR3 DNA follows: TGTGCCAGCAGCAATTCCCCCAGCTACGAGCAGTACTTC.

A few counts support this clone. V and J are TRBV7-2 and TRBJ1-6, with 9 bases matching TRBD1. The V segment lost 2 bases and the J segment 9 bases; nucleotides outside the gene matches: 11. CDR1 and CDR2 from the germline V gene are SGHTA and FQGNSA. The CDR3 runs 17 residues. The DNA of the CDR3 is TGTGCCAGCAGCTTACGGGGGGTGGACAGGGGAGGTTCACCCCTCCACTTT. This encodes CASSLRGVDRGGSPLHF.

The rearrangement links TRBV25-1 to TRBJ2-1; 8 nucleotides agree with TRBD2. CDR3 size: 17 residues. Germline V gene sequence: CDR1 MGHDK, CDR2 SYGVNS. Trimming removed 3 bases from V and 0 bases from J; junction bases left unmatched: 7. CDR3 in DNA: TGTGCCAGCAGTGATTTAGCGGGGCTTAGCTCCTACAATGAGCAGTTCTTC. Amino acids: CASSDLAGLSSYNEQFF.

V gene TRBV5-1 combines with J gene TRBJ1-4; D not certain. The CDR3 is made up of 17 amino acids. CDR1 and CDR2 from the germline V gene are SGHRS and YFSETQ. The ends were cut back, 2 bases at V and 0 bases at J, with 14 bases in the middle. Here the CDR3 DNA reads TGCGCCAGCAGCTTCCGCCGAGACTCAGCAACTAATGAAAAACTGTTTTTT. Its protein is CASSFRRDSATNEKLFF.

The gene calls are TRBV6-6 and TRBJ1-2, with a weak D call TRBD1 (5 bases). The CDR3 sequence is 12 residues long. Germline lookup yields CDR1 MNHNY and CDR2 SVGAGI (reference sequence). Trimming left V 7 bases short and J 4 bases short, with 10 bases between. The CDR3 DNA is TGTGCCAGCACCAAGGGGTTCTATGGCTACACCTTC. The encoded protein is CASTKGFYGYTF.

In this sample, this clone turned up a few times. The gene calls are TRBV21-1 and TRBJ1-4; TRBD1, the D gene given by the table, was not confirmed from the DNA. TRBV21-1 is shown as a pseudogene. The CDR3 is 18 amino acids. CDR3 nucleotide sequence: TGTGCCAGCAGCGAACAGGGACAGGGGTGCGGGGGGAATGAAAAACTGTTTTTT. Translating it yields CASSEQGQGCGGNEKLFF.

The genes are TRBV29-1 and TRBJ2-3; the D is unclear. Germline-derived CDR1 and CDR2 are SQVTM and ANQGSEA. The CDR3 is 13 residues long. The V and J ends lost 5 bases and 2 bases respectively, with 11 bases between them. The CDR3 protein is CSVRVQHTDTQYF. The CDR3, as DNA: TGCAGCGTTAGGGTCCAGCACACAGATACGCAGTATTTT.